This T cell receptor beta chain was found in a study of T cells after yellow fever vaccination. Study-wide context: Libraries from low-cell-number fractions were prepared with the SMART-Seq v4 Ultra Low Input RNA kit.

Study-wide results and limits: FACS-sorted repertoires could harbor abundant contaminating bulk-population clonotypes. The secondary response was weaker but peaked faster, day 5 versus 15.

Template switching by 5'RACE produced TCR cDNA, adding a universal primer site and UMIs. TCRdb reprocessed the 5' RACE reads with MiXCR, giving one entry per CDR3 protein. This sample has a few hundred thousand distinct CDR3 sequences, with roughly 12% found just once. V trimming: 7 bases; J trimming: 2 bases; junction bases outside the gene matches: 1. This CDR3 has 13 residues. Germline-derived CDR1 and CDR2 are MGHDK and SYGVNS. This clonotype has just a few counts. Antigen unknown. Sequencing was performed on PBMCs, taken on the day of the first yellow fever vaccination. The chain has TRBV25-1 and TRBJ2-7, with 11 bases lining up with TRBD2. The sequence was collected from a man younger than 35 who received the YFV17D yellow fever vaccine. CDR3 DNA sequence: TGTGCCAGCACACTAGCGGGGGCCTACGAGCAGTACTTC. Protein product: CASTLAGAYEQYF.